This section outlines one T cell receptor (beta chain) sequence together with its context. The CDR3 is made up of 14 amino acids. V dropped 5 bases and J dropped 4 bases, with 12 bases sitting between them. CDR1 and CDR2 from the germline V gene are MNHEY and SVGEGT. Clones were read by immunoSEQ multiplex PCR, and TCRdb kept only the in-frame ones, dropping some. The sample has hundreds of thousands of clones, around 87% seen once. The source of the sample is a study of blood T cell repertoires in COVID-19. Study as a whole: The origin of the acute and convalescent COVID-19 samples was the United States, Italy and Spain. T cells, B-cell-depleted T cells, or PBMCs provided the cDNA or gDNA that served as material.

Sequencing was carried out using peripheral blood. The TCR comes from a woman aged 60-70 years with COVID-19, enrolled during active disease. V is TRBV6-2 or TRBV6-3 and J is TRBJ1-3; a possible D gene is TRBD1 (6 bases). The CDR3, as DNA: TGTGCCAGCAGTGGTACCGGGACAGGAAACACCATATATTTT. It encodes CASSGTGTGNTIYF.